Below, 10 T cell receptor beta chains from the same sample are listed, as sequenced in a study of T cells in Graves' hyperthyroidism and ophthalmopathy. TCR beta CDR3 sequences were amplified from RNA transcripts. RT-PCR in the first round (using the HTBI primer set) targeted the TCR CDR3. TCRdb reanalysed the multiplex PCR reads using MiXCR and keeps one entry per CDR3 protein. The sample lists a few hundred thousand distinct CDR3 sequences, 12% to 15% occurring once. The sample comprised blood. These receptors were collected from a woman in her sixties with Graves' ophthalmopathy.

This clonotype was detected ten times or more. The CDR3 here is CASSFSTGELFF. CDR3 DNA: TGTGCCAGCAGTTTTTCTACCGGGGAGCTGTTTTTT. J is TRBJ2-2 and V is TRBV27; D is ambiguous. This CDR3 has 12 amino acids. Germline CDR1 MNHEY, CDR2 SMNVEV (reference sequence). Trimming took 3 bases from V and 5 from J, leaving 4 bases between them.

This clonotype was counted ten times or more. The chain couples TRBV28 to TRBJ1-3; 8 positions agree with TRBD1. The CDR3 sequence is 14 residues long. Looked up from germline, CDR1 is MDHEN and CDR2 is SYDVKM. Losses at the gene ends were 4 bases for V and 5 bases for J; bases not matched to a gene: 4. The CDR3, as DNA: TGTGCCAGCAGTTCTCAGGGGGCCCGAAACACCATATATTTT. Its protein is CASSSQGARNTIYF.

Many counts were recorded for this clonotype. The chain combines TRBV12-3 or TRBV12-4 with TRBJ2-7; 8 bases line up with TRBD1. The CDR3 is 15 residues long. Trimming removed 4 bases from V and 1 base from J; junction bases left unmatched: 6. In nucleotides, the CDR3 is TGTGCCAGCAGTTCCCTCAGGGGGCCTTCCTACGAGCAGTACTTC. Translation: CASSSLRGPSYEQYF.

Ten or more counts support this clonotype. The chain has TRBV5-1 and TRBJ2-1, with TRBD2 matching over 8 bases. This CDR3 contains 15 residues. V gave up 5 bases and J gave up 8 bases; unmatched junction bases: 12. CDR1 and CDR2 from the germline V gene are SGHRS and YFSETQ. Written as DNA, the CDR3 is TGCGCCAGCAGACCCGGGGGGAGCGGGAGTGATGAGCAGTTCTTC. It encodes CASRPGGSGSDEQFF.

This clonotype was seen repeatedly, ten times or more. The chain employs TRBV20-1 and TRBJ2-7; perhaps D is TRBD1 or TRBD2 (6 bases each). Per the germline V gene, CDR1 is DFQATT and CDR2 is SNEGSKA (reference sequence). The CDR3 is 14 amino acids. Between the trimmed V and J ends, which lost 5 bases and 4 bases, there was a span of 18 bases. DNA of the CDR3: TGCAGTGCTCAAGGGGGGACACACCTGTACGAGCAGTACTTC. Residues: CSAQGGTHLYEQYF.

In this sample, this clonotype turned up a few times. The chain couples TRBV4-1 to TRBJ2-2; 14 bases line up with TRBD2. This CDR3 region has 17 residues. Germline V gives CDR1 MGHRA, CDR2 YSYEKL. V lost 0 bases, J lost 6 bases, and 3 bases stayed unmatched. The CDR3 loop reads CASSQEGTSGSPGELFF. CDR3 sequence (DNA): TGCGCCAGCAGCCAAGAAGGGACTAGCGGGAGTCCCGGGGAGCTGTTTTTT.

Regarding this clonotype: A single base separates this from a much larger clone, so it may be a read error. This CDR3 is CASSQAYSGSSCEQYF. CDR3 nucleotides: TGCGCCAGCAGCCAAGCGTACAGCGGGAGCTCCTGCGAGCAGTACTTC. The chain joins TRBV4-1 to TRBJ2-7, with TRBD2 identical over 8 bases. Germline CDR1 MGHRA, CDR2 YSYEKL. The CDR3 covers 16 residues.

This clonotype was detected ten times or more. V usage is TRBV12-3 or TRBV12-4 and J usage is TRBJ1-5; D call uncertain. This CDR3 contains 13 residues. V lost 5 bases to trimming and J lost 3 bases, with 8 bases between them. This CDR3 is CASSETTNQPQHF. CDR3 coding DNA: TGTGCCAGCAGTGAGACGACCAATCAGCCCCAGCATTTT.

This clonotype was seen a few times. The CDR3 spells CASSEPFRRADEKLFF. DNA for the CDR3: TGTGCCAGCAGTGAACCCTTTCGCAGGGCAGATGAAAAACTGTTTTTT. The chain has TRBV6-1 and TRBJ1-4; tentatively, D is TRBD1 (5 bases). The CDR3 sequence is 16 residues long. Trimming left V 2 bases short and J 6 bases short, with 16 bases between. Germline CDR1 is MNHNS and CDR2 is SASEGT.

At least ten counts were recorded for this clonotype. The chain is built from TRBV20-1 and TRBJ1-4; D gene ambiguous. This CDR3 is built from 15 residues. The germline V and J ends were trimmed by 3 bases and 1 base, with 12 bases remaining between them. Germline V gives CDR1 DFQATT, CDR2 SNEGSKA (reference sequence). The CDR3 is CSASRTGRTNEKLFF. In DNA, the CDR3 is TGCAGTGCTAGTCGGACCGGCCGAACTAATGAAAAACTGTTTTTT.